This T cell receptor (beta chain) was profiled in a study of blood T cell repertoires in COVID-19. The wider study: Samples came from the United States, Italy and Spain, spanning acute and convalescent COVID-19. Sample material is recorded as cDNA or gDNA derived from T cells, B-cell-depleted T cells, or PBMCs.

In the authors' methods: Amplifying reference gene primers gave estimates of nucleated cell counts. The assay was immunoSEQ multiplex PCR, and TCRdb's table has in-frame clones only and misses some. V and J calls and clone size follow that table, whereas D and trimming were derived from the DNA. The profile shows 45,000 to 65,000 clones, roughly 84% of them singletons. The CDR3 runs 15 residues. Germline CDR1 and CDR2: SGHDN and FVKESK. V lost 6 bases, J lost 1 base, and 3 bases stayed unmatched. The chain carries TRBV14 and TRBJ2-3; 11 nucleotides align to TRBD2. Sequencing was performed on peripheral blood. The TCR originated in an elderly woman with acute or convalescent COVID-19. CDR3 region: CASSNSGGGTDTQYF. DNA for the CDR3: TGTGCCAGCAGTAATAGCGGGGGGGGCACAGATACGCAGTATTTT.